This T cell receptor (beta chain) was retrieved from a study of glioma-infiltrating T cells. Findings of the study overall: A blood CDR3 motif signature was depleted in highly divergent patients. Gliomas, especially low-grade, showed above-expected tissue-blood divergence; non-neoplastic patients showed below.

Using RNA template, CDR3s of TCR alpha and beta were amplified with iRepertoire arm-PCR. TCRdb analysed the multiplex PCR reads with MiXCR anew, one entry per CDR3 protein. The sample lists fewer than 500,000 distinct CDR3 sequences; roughly two fifths were seen once. Unmatched junction bases numbered 6, after V lost 7 bases and J lost 9 bases. The CDR3 length is 12 residues. The germline V gene has CDR1 LNHDA and CDR2 SQIVND (reference sequence). A remark on this clonotype: Its specificity is unknown.

The chain couples TRBV19 to TRBJ2-1; 7 bases map to TRBD2. Sequencing was done on a sample of glioma tissue, nonneoplastic brain tissue, or PBMCs (not recorded which). The clonotype comes from a human donor with low-grade glioma or glioblastoma, undergoing nonglioma brain surgery, or in good health (not recorded which). CDR3: CASTGTKFEQFF. CDR3 nucleotides: TGTGCCAGTACCGGGACTAAATTTGAGCAGTTCTTC. The full variable domain, its missing parts supplied by reference TRBV19 and TRBJ2-1, is DGGITQSPKYLFRKEGQNVTLSCEQNLNHDAMYWYRQDPGQGLRLIYYSQIVNDFQKGDIAEGYSVSREKKESFPLTVTSAQKNPTAFYLCASTGTKFEQFFGPGTRLTVL.